The present T cell receptor beta chain was sequenced within a study of blood T cell repertoires in COVID-19. Study-wide background: Sites in the United States, Italy and Spain provided acute and convalescent COVID-19 samples.

Measured with immunoSEQ multiplex PCR; TCRdb has only the in-frame clones, and not every one. Seen here are 150,000 to 200,000 clones, about 93% observed once, and the top ten hold 4.6%. CDR1 and CDR2 (germline): SGHDN, FVKESK. J was trimmed by 5 bases and V by 4 bases; bases with no gene match: 10. This CDR3 has 15 residues. Sample: peripheral blood. V usage is TRBV14 and J usage is TRBJ2-5; TRBD1 aligns across 7 bases. This TCR was sampled from a woman between 50 and 59 years old with acute or convalescent COVID-19. CDR3 DNA: TGTGCCAGCAGCCGCTTACAGGGGTTGGTGGAGACCCAGTACTTC. Encoded protein: CASSRLQGLVETQYF.